These 3 T cell receptor beta chains originate from one sample sequenced in a study of blood T cell repertoires in COVID-19. Method: immunoSEQ multiplex PCR; TCRdb's copy keeps in-frame clones and lacks some. The sample records roughly 380,000 clones, around 91% being singletons. What was sequenced was peripheral blood. These receptors were collected from a woman between 40 and 55 years old with COVID-19, enrolled during active disease.

The V and J genes are TRBV5-4 and TRBJ1-1; perhaps TRBD1 as D (6 bases). The CDR3 has 16 residues. V was pared by 4 bases and J by 3 bases, with 19 bases between. Germline V gives CDR1 SGHNT, CDR2 YYREEE (reference sequence). The CDR3 region has the DNA TGTGCCAGCAGCCCTTCGACATGGGGGCTGGACACTGAAGCTTTCTTT. Translated, it gives CASSPSTWGLDTEAFF.

This clone was detected once. The genes are TRBV5-1 and TRBJ2-3; tentatively, D is TRBD2 (6 bases). Germline V lookup: CDR1 SGHRS, CDR2 YFSETQ. The ends were cut back, 0 bases at V and 1 base at J, with 9 bases in the middle. CDR3 length: 15 residues. The CDR3 region has the DNA TGCGCCAGCAGCTTGGCGGGGGATCGCACAGATACGCAGTATTTT. Its translation: CASSLAGDRTDTQYF.

The CDR3 reads CASSPLSPPGQGEPTDTQYF. CDR3 bases: TGTGCCAGCTCACCACTTTCCCCCCCGGGACAGGGGGAACCCACAGATACGCAGTATTTT. The genes are TRBV18 and TRBJ2-3; 11 positions agree with TRBD1. The J segment lost 2 bases and the V segment lost 1 base, leaving 14 bases of the junction unmatched. The CDR3 consists of 20 residues. Germline V gene lookup returns CDR1 KGHSH and CDR2 LQKENI.